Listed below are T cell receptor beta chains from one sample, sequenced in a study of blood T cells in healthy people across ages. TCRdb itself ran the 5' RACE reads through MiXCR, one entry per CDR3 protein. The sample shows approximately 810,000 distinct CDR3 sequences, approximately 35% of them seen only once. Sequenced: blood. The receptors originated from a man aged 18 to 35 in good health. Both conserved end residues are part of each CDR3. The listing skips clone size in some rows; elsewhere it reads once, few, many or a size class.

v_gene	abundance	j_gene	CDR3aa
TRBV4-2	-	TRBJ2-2	CASSQDVRGTGELFF
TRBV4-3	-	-	CASSQEGLIQETQFF
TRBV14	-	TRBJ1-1	CASSSGGSTLGTEAFF
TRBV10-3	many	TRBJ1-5	CAISEDRDGQPQHF
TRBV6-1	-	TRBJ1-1	CASSEAGDTEAFF
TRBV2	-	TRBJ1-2	CAGSAGQDYGYTF
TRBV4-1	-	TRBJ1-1	CASSQEESPNPEAFF
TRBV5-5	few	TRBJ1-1	CASSVNLDTEAFF
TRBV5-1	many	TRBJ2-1	CASSGQLSYNEQFF
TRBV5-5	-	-	CASSPEGSNRYEQYF
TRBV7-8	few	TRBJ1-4	CASSQLTTNEKLFF
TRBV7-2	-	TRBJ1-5	CASRLGDSNNQPQHF
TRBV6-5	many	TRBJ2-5	CASTQRWKGTQETQYF
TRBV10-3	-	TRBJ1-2	CAISEDGTNYGYTF
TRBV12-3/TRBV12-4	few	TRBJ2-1	CASSRTSGGEQFF
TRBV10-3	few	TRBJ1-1	CAISQPQATEAFF
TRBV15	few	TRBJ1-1	CATSRSPQTSNTEAFF
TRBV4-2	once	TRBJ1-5	CASSQYDSNNQPQHF
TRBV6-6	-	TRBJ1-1	CASSDGGVSEAFF
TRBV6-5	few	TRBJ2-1	CASSRSAGGNNEQFF
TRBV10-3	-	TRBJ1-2	CAISRDRQDYGYTF
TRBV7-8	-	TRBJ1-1	CASSLVTGMLNTEAFF
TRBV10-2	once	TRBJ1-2	CASSDTRRADPSNYGYTF
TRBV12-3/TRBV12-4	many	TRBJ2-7	CASGLRGARYEQYF
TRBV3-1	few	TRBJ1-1	CASSPRQGTTEAFF
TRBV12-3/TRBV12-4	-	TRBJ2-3	CASSLGGGKDTQYF
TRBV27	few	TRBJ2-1	CASSPPWRGRNEQFF
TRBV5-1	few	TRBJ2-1	CASSLAQGLNEQFF
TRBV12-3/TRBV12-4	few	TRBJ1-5	CASTFSAAEPQHF
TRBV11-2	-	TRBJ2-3	CASSVSGGVDTQYF
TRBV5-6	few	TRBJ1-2	CASSLTYSDSYGYTF
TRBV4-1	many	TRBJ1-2	CASSQGGQGGYGYTF
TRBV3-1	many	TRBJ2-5	CASSQAGRQETQYF
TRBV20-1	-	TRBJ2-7	CSARSGTSDEQYF
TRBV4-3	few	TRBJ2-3	CASSQRQGPSTDTQYF
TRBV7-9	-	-	CASSSVGYEQYF
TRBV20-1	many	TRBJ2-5	CSAFTGTTKETQYF
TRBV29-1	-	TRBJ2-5	CSAPGGSVEETQYF
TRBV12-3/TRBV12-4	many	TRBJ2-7	CASSLAGPGSYEQYF
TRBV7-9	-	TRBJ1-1	CASSLGGVPEAFF
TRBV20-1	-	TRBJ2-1	CSASPPVSSYNEQFF
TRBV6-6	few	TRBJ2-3	CASSYSRGANKDTQYF
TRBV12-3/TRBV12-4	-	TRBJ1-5	CASSRTGSQPQHF
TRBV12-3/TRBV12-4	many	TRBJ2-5	CASTTGGETQYF